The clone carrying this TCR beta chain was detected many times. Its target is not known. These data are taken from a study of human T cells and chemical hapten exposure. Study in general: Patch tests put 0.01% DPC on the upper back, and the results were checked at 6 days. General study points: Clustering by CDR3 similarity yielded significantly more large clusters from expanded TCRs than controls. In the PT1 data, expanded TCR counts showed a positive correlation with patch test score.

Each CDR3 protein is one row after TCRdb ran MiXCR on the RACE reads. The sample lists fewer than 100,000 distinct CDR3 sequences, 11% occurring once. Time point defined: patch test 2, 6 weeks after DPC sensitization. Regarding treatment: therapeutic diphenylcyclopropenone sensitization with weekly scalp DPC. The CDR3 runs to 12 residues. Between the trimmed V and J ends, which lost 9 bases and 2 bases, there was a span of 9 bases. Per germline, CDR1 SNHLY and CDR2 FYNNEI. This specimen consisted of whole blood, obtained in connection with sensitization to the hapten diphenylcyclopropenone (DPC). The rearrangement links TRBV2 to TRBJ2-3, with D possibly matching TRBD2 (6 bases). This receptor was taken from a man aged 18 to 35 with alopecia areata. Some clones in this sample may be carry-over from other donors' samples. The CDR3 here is CARGTYTDTQYF. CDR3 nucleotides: TGTGCCAGAGGGACTTACACAGATACGCAGTATTTT.